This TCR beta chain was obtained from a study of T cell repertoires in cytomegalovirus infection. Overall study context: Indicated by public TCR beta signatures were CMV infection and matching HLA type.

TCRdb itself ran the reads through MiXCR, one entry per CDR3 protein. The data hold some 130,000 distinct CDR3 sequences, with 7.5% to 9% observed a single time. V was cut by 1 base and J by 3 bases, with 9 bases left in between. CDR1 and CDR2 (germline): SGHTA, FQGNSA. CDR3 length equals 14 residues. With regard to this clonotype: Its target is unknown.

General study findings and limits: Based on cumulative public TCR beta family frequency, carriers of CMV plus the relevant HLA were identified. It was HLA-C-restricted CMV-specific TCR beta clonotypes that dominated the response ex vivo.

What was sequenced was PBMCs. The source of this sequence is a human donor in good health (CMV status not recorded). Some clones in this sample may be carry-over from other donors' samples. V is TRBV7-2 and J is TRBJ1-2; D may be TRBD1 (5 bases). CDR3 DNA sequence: TGTGCCAGCAGCTTAGTCGGGACTTACTATGGCTACACCTTC. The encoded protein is CASSLVGTYYGYTF.